Given below is one TCR beta chain in context. TCRdb's table, derived via immunoSEQ multiplex PCR, lists solely in-frame clones and lacks some. The data show more than 200,000 clones, around 90% seen once. The age range of participants was about 18 to 100 years, with residence in about two dozen US areas. J was trimmed by 4 bases and V by 1 base; bases with no gene match: 4. The length of the CDR3 is 15 residues. Germline CDR1 reads LGHDT; CDR2 reads YNNKEL (reference sequence). This entry comes from a study of blood T cell repertoires in COVID-19. The receptor's source is a woman in her fifties or sixties who had recovered from COVID-19. The chain couples TRBV3-1 (or the pseudogene TRBV3-2) to TRBJ1-2, with 9 bases identical to TRBD1. The sample taken for sequencing was PBMCs or T cells enriched from blood (not recorded which). The DNA for the CDR3 is TGTGCCAGCAGCCAAGGACCGACAGGGGGCTATGGCTACACCTTC. Amino acids: CASSQGPTGGYGYTF.